A single sample is the source of the 31 T cell receptor beta chains below, sequenced in a study of cytomegalovirus exposure and HLA in healthy donors. The protocol was immunoSEQ multiplex PCR, while the TCRdb copy is restricted to in-frame clones and leaves out a portion. Among about 130,000 clones listed, 89% were seen once. The specimen sequenced was PBMCs. The receptors were gathered from a woman aged 18 to 35 in good health and CMV-seronegative.

This chain connects TRBV30 to TRBJ2-2; tentatively, D is TRBD2 (5 bases). The CDR3 totals 11 residues. Germline V CDR1 and CDR2: GTSNPN, SVGIG (reference sequence). The V end was cut by 6 bases, the J end by 6 bases, with 8 bases between. The CDR3 DNA reads TGTGCCTGCCGCGGGTCCGGGGAGCTGTTTTTT. Amino acids: CACRGSGELFF. Full variable domain (remainder filled in from reference TRBV30 and TRBJ2-2): SQTIHQWPATLVQPVGSPLSLECTVEGTSNPNLYWYRQAAGRGLQLLFYSVGIGQISSEVPQNLSASRPQDRQFILSSKKLLLSDSGFYLCACRGSGELFFGEGSRLTVL.

This sequence joins TRBV28 and TRBJ2-4; the D gene is possibly TRBD2 (6 bases). The CDR3 is made up of 16 amino acids. Trimming pared 1 base from V and 0 bases from J, leaving 10 bases between. Germline-derived CDR1 and CDR2 are MDHEN and SYDVKM. The CDR3 spells CASSLSSAIAKNIQYF. As DNA, the CDR3 is TGTGCCAGCAGTTTATCTAGCGCAATAGCCAAAAACATTCAGTACTTC.

The chain has TRBV18 and TRBJ1-1; possibly TRBD1 for D (5 bases). V was shortened by 2 bases and J by 3 bases, with 10 bases between the two germline ends. This CDR3 is built from 14 residues. Germline V gene data show CDR1 as KGHSH and CDR2 as LQKENI. DNA of the CDR3: TGTGCCAGCTCACCAGGGCGGGGGGACACTGAAGCTTTCTTT. It is translated as CASSPGRGDTEAFF.

The chain recombines TRBV19 with TRBJ2-5; maybe TRBD1 (5 bases). The CDR3 is made up of 15 amino acids. CDR1 and CDR2 (germline): LNHDA, SQIVND (reference sequence). The V and J ends lost 0 bases and 1 base respectively, with 9 bases between them. The CDR3 is CASSIDLTAQETQYF. The CDR3 DNA reads as TGTGCCAGTAGTATAGATCTGACAGCCCAAGAGACCCAGTACTTC.

The J gene is TRBJ2-4, the V gene TRBV28; D is undetermined. Trimming stripped 5 bases from V and 0 bases from J, with 14 bases between. The CDR3 loop spans 16 amino acids. Germline CDR1 and CDR2: MDHEN and SYDVKM. The CDR3 nucleotides read TGTGCCAGCAGTACTCAAGATCTCTTAGCCAAAAACATTCAGTACTTC. It encodes CASSTQDLLAKNIQYF.

The chain has TRBV5-1 and TRBJ1-2; D is possibly TRBD1 (6 bases). Germline CDR1 is SGHRS and CDR2 is YFSETQ. The CDR3 extends over 15 amino acids. Trimming took off 1 base at V and 7 bases at J, with 17 bases between the two ends. The DNA for the CDR3 is TGCGCCAGCAGCTTGCCAGTGACAGGTGATTCTGGCTACACCTTC. Translation gives CASSLPVTGDSGYTF.

This clone was recorded a few times. The V gene is TRBV11-2, the J gene TRBJ2-2; possibly TRBD1 for D (6 bases). This CDR3 is 14 amino acids long. Deletions cut 4 bases from V and 7 bases from J, with 13 bases between. The V gene's germline CDR1 is SGHAT and CDR2 FQNNGV. The CDR3 sequence: CASSWNRVGGELFF. The CDR3 DNA is TGTGCCAGCAGCTGGAACAGGGTGGGCGGGGAGCTGTTTTTT.

The chain is built from TRBV7-9 and TRBJ2-1, with 10 bases identical to TRBD1. The CDR3 spans 18 residues. Per the germline V gene, CDR1 is SEHNR and CDR2 is FQNEAQ (reference sequence). With V trimmed by 0 bases and J by 8 bases, 13 bases remained unmatched. The CDR3 loop reads CASSLARPWGTGVDEQFF. CDR3 DNA: TGTGCCAGCAGCTTAGCGAGGCCTTGGGGGACAGGGGTCGATGAGCAGTTCTTC.

This sequence joins TRBV7-2 and TRBJ2-2, with 7 bases fitting TRBD2. Trimming at V came to 4 bases and at J to 5 bases, leaving 10 bases not matched to a gene. Germline V gene sequence: CDR1 SGHTA, CDR2 FQGNSA. CDR3 size: 16 residues. The CDR3 coding sequence is TGTGCCAGCAGCTCACTAGCGAGGGTACAGACCGGGGAGCTGTTTTTT. Its translation: CASSSLARVQTGELFF. Combining the CDR3 with reference TRBV7-2 and TRBJ2-2 gives the whole variable domain GAGVSQSPSNKVTEKGKDVELRCDPISGHTALYWYRQSLGQGLEFLIYFQGNSAPDKSGLPSDRFSAERTGGSVSTLTIQRTQQEDSAVYLCASSSLARVQTGELFFGEGSRLTVL.

V is TRBV11-2 and J is TRBJ2-7; 7 positions agree with TRBD1. Germline assignment: CDR1 SGHAT and CDR2 FQNNGV. Unmatched junction bases numbered 6, after V lost 6 bases and J lost 4 bases. The CDR3 contains 13 residues. The CDR3 loop reads CASSSAQGYEQYF. The CDR3 DNA is TGTGCCAGCAGTTCCGCACAGGGGTACGAGCAGTACTTC. The full variable domain, rest sourced from reference TRBV11-2 and TRBJ2-7, is EAGVAQSPRYKIIEKRQSVAFWCNPISGHATLYWYQQILGQGPKLLIQFQNNGVVDDSQLPKDRFSAERLKGVDSTLKIQPAKLEDSAVYLCASSSAQGYEQYFGPGTRLTVT.

This chain links TRBV29-1 with TRBJ2-7, with 11 bases identical to TRBD2. Per the germline V gene, CDR1 is SQVTM and CDR2 is ANQGSEA. Unmatched junction bases numbered 14, after V lost 0 bases and J lost 7 bases. CDR3 length: 17 residues. CDR3 in DNA: TGCAGCGTTGAAGACCTGACTAGCGGGATGGTTGTGGGAGAGCAGTACTTC. It encodes CSVEDLTSGMVVGEQYF.

The gene calls are TRBV4-1 and TRBJ2-7, with a weak D call TRBD2 (5 bases). The CDR3 length is 16 residues. Trimming stripped 0 bases from V and 1 base from J, with 13 bases between. In germline, CDR1 is MGHRA, CDR2 YSYEKL. In nucleotides, the CDR3 is TGCGCCAGCAGCCAAGAGGGAGAAGACTCGTCCTACGAGCAGTACTTC. It yields the protein CASSQEGEDSSYEQYF.

This chain joins TRBV2 and TRBJ1-1; 7 nucleotides match TRBD1. From germline, CDR1 is SNHLY and CDR2 FYNNEI. This CDR3 region has 13 residues. After removal of 4 bases from V and 7 bases from J, the junction contained 6 bases not matched to a gene. In DNA, the CDR3 is TGTGCCAGCAGTGTATACGGGACAGATGAAGCTTTCTTT. It is translated as CASSVYGTDEAFF. Complete variable domain (other parts from reference TRBV2 and TRBJ1-1): EPEVTQTPSHQVTQMGQEVILRCVPISNHLYFYWYRQILGQKVEFLVSFYNNEISEKSEIFDDQFSVERPDGSNFTLKIRSTKLEDSAMYFCASSVYGTDEAFFGQGTRLTVV.

The chain couples TRBV5-4 to TRBJ2-7; D is perhaps TRBD2 (6 bases). CDR1 and CDR2 (germline): SGHNT, YYREEE (reference sequence). The CDR3 has 14 amino acids. Trimming took off 4 bases at V and 1 base at J, with 12 bases between the two ends. CDR3 loop: CASSRDFLSYEQYF. DNA for the CDR3: TGTGCCAGCAGCCGGGACTTCTTGTCCTACGAGCAGTACTTC.

The chain employs TRBV18 and TRBJ1-2, with 7 nucleotides matching TRBD1. Germline loops: CDR1 KGHSH, CDR2 LQKENI. CDR3 length: 14 amino acids. The V and J ends lost 2 bases and 6 bases, in that order; junction bases with no gene match: 6. The chain's CDR3 is CASSPETGLHGYTF. For the CDR3, the DNA is TGTGCCAGCTCACCAGAGACAGGGCTCCATGGCTACACCTTC.

The V and J genes are TRBV5-4 and TRBJ1-2; D possibly corresponds to TRBD1 (5 bases). The CDR3 sequence is 14 residues long. Germline lookup yields CDR1 SGHNT and CDR2 YYREEE (reference sequence). Trimming took 6 bases from V and 5 from J, leaving 17 bases between them. The CDR3 DNA is TGTGCCAGCACCCAATCAGGGTCAGGGTATGGCTACACCTTC. This gives the protein CASTQSGSGYGYTF.

This chain joins TRBV19 and TRBJ1-1, with TRBD1 matching 8 bases. Germline trimming cut 6 bases from V and 0 bases from J; bases unmatched to any gene: 3. The CDR3 has 14 amino acids. Looked up from germline, CDR1 is LNHDA and CDR2 is SQIVND (reference sequence). The CDR3 protein is CASSKDRVNTEAFF. CDR3 DNA: TGTGCCAGTAGCAAGGACAGGGTGAACACTGAAGCTTTCTTT.

The chain carries TRBV11-2 and TRBJ2-1, with 7 nucleotides matching TRBD2. From germline, CDR1 is SGHAT and CDR2 FQNNGV. The CDR3 loop spans 15 amino acids. V trimming: 3 bases; J trimming: 1 base; junction bases outside the gene matches: 3. The CDR3 coding sequence is TGTGCCAGCAGCTTCGGCGGGAGTTCCTACAATGAGCAGTTCTTC. Translated, it gives CASSFGGSSYNEQFF.

V usage is TRBV10-3 and J usage is TRBJ2-7; weak D call: TRBD2 (6 bases). Trimming stripped 4 bases from V and 7 bases from J, with 20 bases between. CDR1 and CDR2 from the germline V gene are ENHRY and SYGVKD. The CDR3 totals 15 residues. This CDR3 is CAISGRLDPKEEQYF. CDR3 DNA sequence: TGTGCCATCAGTGGACGACTAGACCCTAAGGAGGAGCAGTACTTC.

The V and J genes are TRBV10-3 and TRBJ2-2; D is perhaps TRBD2 (6 bases). With 11 bases removed from V and 4 bases from J, the gap between germline ends came to 14 bases. Looked up from germline, CDR1 is ENHRY and CDR2 is SYGVKD. This CDR3 comprises 13 residues. The CDR3 DNA sequence: TGTGCCTCAACTAGCCTGGGCACCGGGGAGCTGTTTTTT. It translates to CASTSLGTGELFF.

V and J are TRBV5-6 and TRBJ1-5; D is uncertain. Germline loops: CDR1 SGHDT, CDR2 YYEEEE. Deletions cut 1 base from V and 9 bases from J, with 11 bases between. The CDR3 contains 13 residues. The CDR3 sequence is CASSLRYSGPQHF. Here the CDR3 DNA reads TGTGCCAGCAGCTTGAGGTACTCGGGGCCCCAGCATTTT.

The J gene is TRBJ2-3, the V gene TRBV13, with unresolved D. Trimming cost V 4 bases and J 2 bases, with 4 bases left between them. The CDR3 is made up of 12 amino acids. The V gene's germline CDR1 is PRHDT and CDR2 FYEKMQ (reference sequence). CDR3: CASSSSTDTQYF. CDR3 sequence (DNA): TGTGCCAGCAGCTCGTCCACAGATACGCAGTATTTT.

This chain connects TRBV28 to TRBJ1-1, with TRBD1 identical over 8 bases. V lost 5 bases and J lost 0; bases outside the gene matches: 2. Germline V gives CDR1 MDHEN, CDR2 SYDVKM. The CDR3 covers 14 residues. The CDR3 here is CASSRQGMNTEAFF. The CDR3 DNA is TGTGCCAGCAGTCGACAGGGGATGAACACTGAAGCTTTCTTT. The entire variable domain, with the rest obtained from reference TRBV28 and TRBJ1-1, is as follows: DVKVTQSSRYLVKRTGEKVFLECVQDMDHENMFWYRQDPGLGLRLIYFSYDVKMKEKGDIPEGYSVSREKKERFSLILESASTNQTSMYLCASSRQGMNTEAFFGQGTRLTVV.

The chain has TRBV5-1 and TRBJ2-1, with 8 bases matching TRBD2. The CDR3 is 15 amino acids. CDR1 SGHRS and CDR2 YFSETQ come from the germline V gene. J was trimmed by 5 bases and V by 2 bases; bases with no gene match: 6. The CDR3 here is CASSLSSAGDNEQFF. The CDR3 DNA is TGCGCCAGCAGCTTAAGCTCAGCGGGAGACAATGAGCAGTTCTTC.

In this sample, this clone turned up once. The chain is built from TRBV5-1 and TRBJ2-7, with TRBD1 identical over 9 bases. This CDR3 is 14 amino acids long. Per germline, CDR1 SGHRS and CDR2 YFSETQ. Unmatched junction bases numbered 7, after V lost 5 bases and J lost 4 bases. The DNA of the CDR3 is TGCGCCAGCAGTTCAACAGGGGGCCGATACGAGCAGTACTTC. It codes for CASSSTGGRYEQYF.

The gene calls are TRBV10-3 and TRBJ2-1; 9 nucleotides align to TRBD2. V was clipped by 5 bases and J by 8 bases; unmatched bases: 19. The CDR3 is 18 residues long. The V gene's germline CDR1 is ENHRY and CDR2 SYGVKD. The CDR3 DNA is TGTGCCATCAGTCCCTGGACTAGCGCCTCCCACGGGGGCGATGAGCAGTTCTTC. Translating it yields CAISPWTSASHGGDEQFF.

This clone has a single count. The chain couples TRBV9 to TRBJ2-3, with TRBD2 matching over 7 bases. The V gene's germline CDR1 is SGDLS and CDR2 YYNGEE. This CDR3 has 15 amino acids. Trimming at V came to 3 bases and at J to 0 bases, leaving 4 bases not matched to a gene. Written as DNA, the CDR3 is TGTGCCAGCAGCGCACTAGCGACAAGCACAGATACGCAGTATTTT. Residues: CASSALATSTDTQYF.

Written as DNA, the CDR3 is TGCGCCAGCAGAATTCCCTTAGCGGGAGAAAATGTCGGCGAGCAGTACTTC. This translates into CASRIPLAGENVGEQYF. This chain links TRBV5-1 with TRBJ2-7; 9 nucleotides agree with TRBD2. The CDR3 has 17 residues. The J segment lost 6 bases and the V segment lost 5 bases, leaving 18 bases of the junction unmatched. The germline V gene encodes CDR1 SGHRS and CDR2 YFSETQ.

This CDR3 reads CASTASGRNEQYF. CDR3 sequence (DNA): TGCGCCAGCACCGCTAGCGGGAGGAACGAGCAGTACTTC. The gene calls are TRBV4-1 and TRBJ2-7, with 11 bases matching TRBD2. This CDR3 contains 13 residues. Germline CDR1 is MGHRA and CDR2 is YSYEKL. V lost 7 bases and J lost 5; bases outside the gene matches: 4.

The chain employs TRBV28 and TRBJ2-5; maybe TRBD2 (6 bases). Germline V CDR1 and CDR2: MDHEN, SYDVKM. Trimming removed 6 bases at V and 2 bases at J, with 13 bases between. This CDR3 spans 14 amino acids. The CDR3 protein is CASSRPGGQETQYF. The CDR3 bases are TGTGCCAGCAGCAGACCCGGGGGTCAAGAGACCCAGTACTTC.

The chain is built from TRBV5-5 and TRBJ1-1; TRBD1 might be the D (6 bases). Germline assignment: CDR1 SGHKS and CDR2 YYEKEE (reference sequence). The V end was cut by 4 bases, the J end by 1 base, with 17 bases between. The CDR3 covers 16 residues. The CDR3 here is CASSLRQATWNTEAFF. The CDR3, as DNA: TGTGCCAGCAGCCTTAGACAGGCCACCTGGAACACTGAAGCTTTCTTT.